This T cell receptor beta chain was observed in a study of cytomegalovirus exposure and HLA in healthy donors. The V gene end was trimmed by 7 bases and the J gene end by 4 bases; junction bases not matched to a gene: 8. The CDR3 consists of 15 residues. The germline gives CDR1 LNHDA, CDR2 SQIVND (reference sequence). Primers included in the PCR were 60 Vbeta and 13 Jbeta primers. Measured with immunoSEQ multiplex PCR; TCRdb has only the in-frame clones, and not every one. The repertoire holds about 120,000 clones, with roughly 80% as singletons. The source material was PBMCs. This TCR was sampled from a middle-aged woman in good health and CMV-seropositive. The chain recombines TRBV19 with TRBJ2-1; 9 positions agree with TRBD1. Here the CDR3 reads CASTPGQGPYNEQFF. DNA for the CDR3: TGTGCCAGTACCCCGGGACAGGGCCCTTACAATGAGCAGTTCTTC.